The 22 T cell receptor beta chains presented below share a single source sample, sequenced in a study of blood T cell repertoires in COVID-19. Data came from immunoSEQ multiplex PCR; TCRdb stores just in-frame clones and leaves some out. The table shows about 320,000 clones, with roughly 85% occurring only once. The sequencing sample was made of PBMCs or T cells enriched from blood (not recorded which). These receptors came from a woman younger than 45 who had been exposed to COVID-19.

The gene calls are TRBV28 and TRBJ1-2; 7 nucleotides match TRBD1. With 7 bases clipped from V and 5 bases from J, the junction kept 13 bases outside the gene matches. The germline gives CDR1 MDHEN, CDR2 SYDVKM. The CDR3 extends over 15 amino acids. The CDR3 DNA reads TGTGCCAGCACCGAGACAGGGAAAAACTCGTATGGCTACACCTTC. Its protein product is CASTETGKNSYGYTF.

This chain joins TRBV14 and TRBJ1-3, with D unclear. CDR1 and CDR2 (germline): SGHDN, FVKESK. V lost 0 bases to trimming and J lost 0 bases, with 15 bases between them. CDR3 length: 18 residues. The CDR3 region has the DNA TGTGCCAGCAGCCAAGATCTCAACAGCCTATCCTCTGGAAACACCATATATTTT. This gives the protein CASSQDLNSLSSGNTIYF. Variable domain in full (rest from reference TRBV14 and TRBJ1-3): EAGVTQFPSHSVIEKGQTVTLRCDPISGHDNLYWYRRVMGKEIKFLLHFVKESKQDESGMPNNRFLAERTGGTYSTLKVQPAELEDSGVYFCASSQDLNSLSSGNTIYFGEGSWLTVV.

The rearrangement links TRBV27 to TRBJ1-4; D is possibly TRBD1 (5 bases). CDR1 and CDR2 (germline): MNHEY, SMNVEV (reference sequence). V lost 5 bases and J lost 7, with 14 bases in between. There are 14 residues in the CDR3. CDR3: CASSGQRRGEKLFF. The CDR3 DNA sequence: TGTGCCAGCAGTGGGCAACGAAGGGGTGAAAAACTGTTTTTT.

This chain links TRBV6-2 or TRBV6-3 with TRBJ2-4, with a tentative D call TRBD2 (5 bases). The V and J ends lost 2 bases and 6 bases respectively, with 11 bases between them. In germline, CDR1 is MNHEY, CDR2 SVGEGT. The length of the CDR3 is 14 residues. The CDR3 loop is CASSYTGRGNIQYF. The DNA for the CDR3 is TGTGCCAGCAGTTACACCGGTCGGGGAAACATTCAGTACTTC.

The chain joins TRBV7-2 to TRBJ2-4; TRBD1 is a possible D gene (5 bases). Trimming left V 5 bases short and J 1 base short, with 15 bases between. This CDR3 has 16 amino acids. Germline V CDR1 and CDR2: SGHTA, FQGNSA. The CDR3 DNA is TGTGCCAGCAGCCGGCAGGGTCAATCGGCCAAAAACATTCAGTACTTC. Translating gives CASSRQGQSAKNIQYF.

This sequence joins TRBV23-1 and TRBJ2-7, with 16 nucleotides matching TRBD2. TRBV23-1 counts as an open reading frame of uncertain function. CDR3 size: 18 residues. Losses at the gene ends were 4 bases for V and 5 bases for J; bases not matched to a gene: 11. CDR3 nucleotides: TGCGCCAGCAGTCTATCCCAACCGGGACTAGCGGGAGGGGACGAGCAGTACTTC. Translation: CASSLSQPGLAGGDEQYF.

Concerning this clone itself: The same CDR3 also results from other DNA sequences found in this sample. This chain uses TRBV19 with TRBJ2-1, with 12 bases lining up with TRBD2. Germline CDR1 reads LNHDA; CDR2 reads SQIVND (reference sequence). This CDR3 spans 17 amino acids. V lost 4 bases and J lost 4; bases outside the gene matches: 8. CDR3 residues: CASSTQTSGRRYNEQFF. CDR3 bases: TGTGCCAGTAGTACCCAGACTAGCGGGAGAAGGTACAATGAGCAGTTCTTC.

The V and J genes are TRBV27 and TRBJ2-1; TRBD1 aligns across 10 bases. Per the germline V gene, CDR1 is MNHEY and CDR2 is SMNVEV (reference sequence). V was clipped by 5 bases and J by 4 bases; unmatched bases: 11. This CDR3 spans 17 amino acids. The CDR3 loop reads CASSPRSPGQGYNEQFF. CDR3 DNA: TGTGCCAGCAGTCCCCGGAGTCCGGGACAGGGGTACAATGAGCAGTTCTTC.

The gene calls are TRBV4-3 and TRBJ2-1; D may be TRBD1 (7 bases). The germline V gene encodes CDR1 LGHNA and CDR2 YSLEER. The CDR3 is 13 residues long. Deletions cut 5 bases from V and 8 bases from J, with 13 bases between. CDR3 loop: CASSDRASDEQFF. The CDR3 DNA follows: TGCGCCAGCAGCGACAGGGCTAGCGATGAGCAGTTCTTC.

V is TRBV7-2 and J is TRBJ1-3; D ambiguous. The V and J ends lost 5 bases and 6 bases respectively, with 11 bases between them. In germline, CDR1 is SGHTA, CDR2 FQGNSA. This CDR3 has 13 residues. CDR3 sequence reads: CASSPPAQNTIYF. The CDR3 DNA sequence: TGTGCCAGCAGCCCCCCTGCGCAAAACACCATATATTTT.

This clone was counted once. J is TRBJ2-1 and V is TRBV2; the match to TRBD2 covers 13 bases. CDR3 length: 16 residues. J gave up 2 bases and V 5 bases, and 3 bases lay outside the gene matches. From germline, CDR1 is SNHLY and CDR2 FYNNEI. CDR3 residues: CASSPTSGGTYNEQFF. Here the CDR3 DNA reads TGTGCCAGCAGTCCGACTAGCGGGGGGACCTACAATGAGCAGTTCTTC. The full variable domain, in which reference TRBV2 and TRBJ2-1 provide the parts outside the CDR3, is EPEVTQTPSHQVTQMGQEVILRCVPISNHLYFYWYRQILGQKVEFLVSFYNNEISEKSEIFDDQFSVERPDGSNFTLKIRSTKLEDSAMYFCASSPTSGGTYNEQFFGPGTRLTVL.

This clone occurred once. The rearrangement joins TRBV3-1 (or the pseudogene TRBV3-2) to TRBJ1-1; tentatively, D is TRBD1 (6 bases). Trimming removed 6 bases from V and 0 bases from J, with 17 bases in between. Germline loops: CDR1 LGHDT, CDR2 YNNKEL (reference sequence). The CDR3 loop spans 16 amino acids. CDR3 DNA: TGTGCCAGCAGGCACAGGGCAGGAACCATGAACACTGAAGCTTTCTTT. Residues: CASRHRAGTMNTEAFF.

The rearrangement uses TRBV7-9 and TRBJ2-1; 10 nucleotides align to TRBD2. This CDR3 comprises 16 residues. Unmatched junction bases numbered 11, after V lost 5 bases and J lost 7 bases. Germline CDR1 SEHNR, CDR2 FQNEAQ (reference sequence). CDR3 bases: TGTGCCAGCAGCCTACAGCGTAGCGGGGGGCTGAATGAGCAGTTCTTC. Its protein is CASSLQRSGGLNEQFF.

The gene calls are TRBV7-2 and TRBJ2-7; maybe TRBD2 (5 bases). The CDR3 totals 14 residues. The germline V gene encodes CDR1 SGHTA and CDR2 FQGNSA. V lost 2 bases and J 0 bases, leaving 8 bases between the germline ends. The DNA of the CDR3 is TGTGCCAGCAGCTTACGGGAAAGCTCCTACGAGCAGTACTTC. Its translation: CASSLRESSYEQYF.

The rearrangement links TRBV7-9 to TRBJ1-2; 7 bases align to TRBD1. Trimming at V came to 5 bases and at J to 0 bases, leaving 9 bases not matched to a gene. The length of the CDR3 is 16 residues. Germline values: CDR1 SEHNR, CDR2 FQNEAQ (reference sequence). The CDR3 sequence is CASSPRPGTANYGYTF. The CDR3 nucleotides read TGTGCCAGCAGCCCCCGGCCCGGGACAGCTAACTATGGCTACACCTTC.

The chain combines TRBV14 with TRBJ2-5; 9 bases fit TRBD2. V was pared by 1 base and J by 1 base, with 4 bases of the junction left unmatched. CDR1 and CDR2 from the germline V gene are SGHDN and FVKESK. There are 16 residues in the CDR3. The CDR3 spells CASSQGNSGGQETQYF. CDR3 bases: TGTGCCAGCAGCCAAGGGAATAGCGGGGGCCAAGAGACCCAGTACTTC.

The V gene is TRBV7-9, the J gene TRBJ2-1, with a weak D call TRBD2 (6 bases). CDR1 and CDR2 from the germline V gene are SEHNR and FQNEAQ (reference sequence). The CDR3 has 18 amino acids. V shed 5 bases and J shed 10 bases, with 30 bases lying between them. CDR3 coding DNA: TGTGCCAGCAGCAATCGTCAGAAATCGGAGCCTTTCCGGGGGGAGCAGTTCTTC. Translating gives CASSNRQKSEPFRGEQFF.

The V call is TRBV9, the J call TRBJ1-1, with D maybe TRBD1 (6 bases). Germline values: CDR1 SGDLS, CDR2 YYNGEE. Trimming removed 4 bases from V and 1 base from J, with 14 bases in between. The CDR3 extends over 15 amino acids. As DNA, the CDR3 is TGTGCCAGCAGCCCCCTAACAGGGTCGAACACTGAAGCTTTCTTT. This codes for CASSPLTGSNTEAFF. The entire variable domain, with the rest obtained from reference TRBV9 and TRBJ1-1, is as follows: DSGVTQTPKHLITATGQRVTLRCSPRSGDLSVYWYQQSLDQGLQFLIQYYNGEERAKGNILERFSAQQFPDLHSELNLSSLELGDSALYFCASSPLTGSNTEAFFGQGTRLTVV.

The genes are TRBV29-1 and TRBJ2-4; D unresolved. The CDR3 totals 13 residues. CDR1 and CDR2 (germline): SQVTM, ANQGSEA. The V end lost 5 bases, the J end lost 0 bases, and 8 bases lay between the germline ends. The CDR3 DNA reads TGCAGCGTTTCCAACAGAGCCAAAAACATTCAGTACTTC. Translated, it gives CSVSNRAKNIQYF.

J is TRBJ2-7 and V is TRBV7-2, with 11 nucleotides matching TRBD2. Germline V gene lookup returns CDR1 SGHTA and CDR2 FQGNSA. With 6 bases clipped from V and 8 bases from J, the junction kept 9 bases outside the gene matches. The CDR3 loop spans 14 amino acids. CDR3 nucleotide sequence: TGTGCCAGCAGTTTTAGACTAGCGGGATACAAGCAGTACTTC. It translates to CASSFRLAGYKQYF.

This chain connects TRBV7-9 to TRBJ1-5, with 7 bases aligning to TRBD1. Germline V CDR1 and CDR2: SEHNR, FQNEAQ (reference sequence). Trimming at V came to 4 bases and at J to 7 bases, leaving 7 bases not matched to a gene. This CDR3 contains 14 residues. The CDR3 region has the DNA TGTGCCAGCAGCTATGGGACAGCCGGGCAGCCCCAGCATTTT. Amino acids: CASSYGTAGQPQHF.

The chain has TRBV30 and TRBJ1-5, with D perhaps TRBD1 (6 bases). V lost 5 bases and J 4 bases, leaving 18 bases between the germline ends. The CDR3 is 15 amino acids. Germline V lookup: CDR1 GTSNPN, CDR2 SVGIG (reference sequence). The CDR3 DNA sequence: TGTGCCTGGGCCCCTCTCAGGGGTCGGAATCAGCCCCAGCATTTT. Encoded protein: CAWAPLRGRNQPQHF.